This T cell receptor (beta chain) was recovered during a study of CD4+ T cells in melanoma. CDR3 length equals 14 residues. Trimming shortened V by 6 bases and J by 4 bases, and 13 bases separated the two germline ends. The germline V gene encodes CDR1 LNHDA and CDR2 SQIVND (reference sequence). Clones were read by immunoSEQ multiplex PCR, and TCRdb kept only the in-frame ones, dropping some. The sample has some 150,000 clones, about nine tenths seen once. The V gene is TRBV19, the J gene TRBJ1-5; a possible D gene is TRBD1 (6 bases). This TCR derives from a human donor with melanoma. In nucleotides, the CDR3 is TGTGCCAGTAGCAGAGGACAGTATAATCAGCCCCAGCATTTT. It specifies CASSRGQYNQPQHF.